These 26 T cell receptor beta chains were sequenced from one sample in a study of cytomegalovirus exposure and HLA in healthy donors. The PCR made use of 60 Vbeta and 13 Jbeta primers. Using immunoSEQ multiplex PCR, the repertoire was profiled, and TCRdb retains in-frame clones only, with some absent. The table includes nearly 110,000 clones, approximately 80% detected once. The sequenced sample consisted of PBMCs. These receptors all come from a male donor in good health and CMV-seronegative.

The rearrangement uses TRBV7-6 and TRBJ2-7, with D unresolved. CDR1 SGHVS and CDR2 FNYEAQ come from the germline V gene. V lost 1 base to trimming and J lost 2 bases, with 6 bases between them. This CDR3 spans 13 amino acids. CDR3 sequence (DNA): TGTGCCAGCAGCTTAGAAGCCCCCTACGAGCAGTACTTC. This translates into CASSLEAPYEQYF.

The J gene is TRBJ2-1, the V gene TRBV6-5, with 8 bases matching TRBD2. V lost 5 bases, J lost 4 bases, and 4 bases stayed unmatched. Germline V gene lookup returns CDR1 MNHEY and CDR2 SVGAGI. CDR3 length equals 14 residues. The CDR3 sequence: CASSPGTRYNEQFF. The CDR3 nucleotides are TGTGCCAGCAGTCCCGGGACTAGATACAATGAGCAGTTCTTC.

The chain carries TRBV4-1 and TRBJ2-1; perhaps TRBD2 as D (5 bases). The CDR3 has 18 residues. CDR1 MGHRA and CDR2 YSYEKL come from the germline V gene. Trimming removed 0 bases from V and 4 bases from J, with 19 bases in between. The CDR3 bases are TGCGCCAGCAGCCAAGATCGGGAATTAAGGGTGAGATACAATGAGCAGTTCTTC. Translation gives CASSQDRELRVRYNEQFF.

The genes are TRBV28 and TRBJ1-1; no clear D. The CDR3 runs 12 residues. The V end lost 10 bases, the J end lost 7 bases, and 16 bases lay between the germline ends. Germline lookup yields CDR1 MDHEN and CDR2 SYDVKM. The DNA for the CDR3 is TGTGCCATCGGAGTCCTGAACGGTGAAGCTTTCTTT. It codes for CAIGVLNGEAFF.

The chain recombines TRBV29-1 with TRBJ1-3, with D perhaps matching TRBD1 (5 bases). Trimming left V 2 bases short and J 3 bases short, with 8 bases between. The V gene's germline CDR1 is SQVTM and CDR2 ANQGSEA. This CDR3 comprises 13 residues. In nucleotides, the CDR3 is TGCAGCGTTGAAACGGGGGTTGGAAACACCATATATTTT. Translated: CSVETGVGNTIYF. Filled out from reference TRBV29-1 and TRBJ1-3, the complete variable domain reads SAVISQKPSRDICQRGTSLTIQCQVDSQVTMMFWYRQQPGQSLTLIATANQGSEATYESGFVIDKFPISRPNLTFSTLTVSNMSPEDSSIYLCSVETGVGNTIYFGEGSWLTVV.

The gene calls are TRBV27 and TRBJ1-2; 8 positions match TRBD1. The germline CDR1 and CDR2 sequences are MNHEY and SMNVEV (reference sequence). Trimming at V came to 0 bases and at J to 7 bases, leaving 7 bases not matched to a gene. This CDR3 spans 15 amino acids. The CDR3 DNA follows: TGTGCCAGCAGTTTATCGGCAGGGGGCTTAGCTGGCTACACCTTC. Translated, it gives CASSLSAGGLAGYTF.

The rearrangement joins TRBV29-1 to TRBJ2-5; the D is unclear. V shed 2 bases and J shed 2 bases, with 12 bases lying between them. This CDR3 spans 14 amino acids. Germline lookup yields CDR1 SQVTM and CDR2 ANQGSEA. The CDR3, as DNA: TGCAGCGTTGAAAAGGTTCAGGCTCAAGAGACCCAGTACTTC. The encoded protein is CSVEKVQAQETQYF.

There are a few counts of this clone. The chain combines TRBV7-9 with TRBJ1-2; no reliable D call. The CDR3 extends over 15 amino acids. Trimming took off 1 base at V and 2 bases at J, with 11 bases between the two ends. In germline, CDR1 is SEHNR, CDR2 FQNEAQ (reference sequence). The CDR3 protein is CASSLGAGTNYGYTF. CDR3 DNA sequence: TGTGCCAGCAGCTTAGGAGCAGGAACGAACTATGGCTACACCTTC.

The chain combines TRBV7-6 with TRBJ2-1; D remains ambiguous. Germline V gene data show CDR1 as SGHVS and CDR2 as FNYEAQ. The CDR3 is made up of 13 amino acids. V lost 3 bases and J 3 bases, leaving 6 bases between the germline ends. The CDR3 spells CASSLGLYNEQFF. In nucleotides, the CDR3 is TGTGCCAGCAGCTTGGGCCTCTACAATGAGCAGTTCTTC.

CDR3 region: CASSLAGAGKGYTF. The CDR3 DNA sequence: TGTGCCAGCAGCTTAGCGGGGGCAGGGAAAGGCTACACCTTC. The chain carries TRBV7-9 and TRBJ1-2; D might be TRBD1 (6 bases). The CDR3 totals 14 residues. Germline V lookup: CDR1 SEHNR, CDR2 FQNEAQ (reference sequence). The germline V and J ends were trimmed by 0 bases and 8 bases, with 13 bases remaining between them.

This clone was seen only a few times. V and J are TRBV27 and TRBJ2-6; maybe TRBD1 (6 bases). This CDR3 is 19 amino acids long. Germline V gene sequence: CDR1 MNHEY, CDR2 SMNVEV (reference sequence). Deletions cut 0 bases from V and 1 base from J, with 16 bases between. The CDR3 DNA reads as TGTGCCAGCAGTTTATCTTCTTCCCCAACAGGGTCTGGGGCCAACGTCCTGACTTTC. This translates into CASSLSSSPTGSGANVLTF.

The rearrangement uses TRBV7-2 and TRBJ2-7; tentatively, D is TRBD1 (5 bases). Germline V gene lookup returns CDR1 SGHTA and CDR2 FQGNSA. V gave up 2 bases and J gave up 2 bases, with 7 bases separating them. This CDR3 spans 13 amino acids. CDR3: CASSLWGPYEQYF. Written as DNA, the CDR3 is TGTGCCAGCAGCTTATGGGGCCCCTACGAGCAGTACTTC.

The V gene is TRBV5-1, the J gene TRBJ2-1; 14 bases are shared with TRBD2. CDR1 is SGHRS, CDR2 YFSETQ, per germline. The CDR3 loop spans 15 amino acids. Losses at the gene ends were 3 bases for V and 9 bases for J; bases not matched to a gene: 5. The CDR3 loop is CASSSGLAGDGEQFF. Here the CDR3 DNA reads TGCGCCAGCAGCTCGGGACTAGCGGGAGACGGTGAGCAGTTCTTC.

In this sample, this clone turned up once. The V and J genes are TRBV7-9 and TRBJ2-1; 7 bases align to TRBD2. In germline, CDR1 is SEHNR, CDR2 FQNEAQ (reference sequence). This CDR3 is 18 amino acids long. The trim removed 5 bases at V and 4 bases at J, leaving 17 bases unmatched. The DNA of the CDR3 is TGTGCCAGCAGCCCCTCCGGTGCTAGCGGCAAAGGGTACAATGAGCAGTTCTTC. Protein sequence: CASSPSGASGKGYNEQFF.

This clone was seen a handful of times. The chain is built from TRBV29-1 and TRBJ2-2; tentatively, D is TRBD2 (5 bases). Germline V gene sequence: CDR1 SQVTM, CDR2 ANQGSEA. Deletions cut 4 bases from V and 7 bases from J, with 13 bases between. CDR3 length: 13 amino acids. This CDR3 is CSVGALVSGELFF. CDR3 nucleotides: TGCAGCGTTGGCGCACTAGTCAGCGGGGAGCTGTTTTTT.

The J gene is TRBJ2-1, the V gene TRBV6-6, with D perhaps matching TRBD2 (6 bases). Germline CDR1 MNHNY, CDR2 SVGAGI (reference sequence). The CDR3 runs to 16 residues. Trimming took 6 bases from V and 7 from J, leaving 22 bases between them. The CDR3 here is CASSLLTSSVGNEQFF. CDR3 nucleotide sequence: TGTGCCAGCAGCCTCCTCACTAGCAGTGTTGGGAATGAGCAGTTCTTC.

V and J are TRBV28 and TRBJ2-2; D perhaps matches TRBD1 (6 bases). CDR1 and CDR2 (germline): MDHEN, SYDVKM. The CDR3 sequence is 13 residues long. The V and J ends lost 10 bases and 0 bases respectively, with 9 bases between them. This CDR3 is CATDSPNTGELFF. Here the CDR3 DNA reads TGTGCCACGGACAGTCCGAACACCGGGGAGCTGTTTTTT.

V gene TRBV28 combines with J gene TRBJ1-5, with D perhaps matching TRBD1 (5 bases). This CDR3 spans 13 amino acids. Germline V lookup: CDR1 MDHEN, CDR2 SYDVKM. Trimming removed 2 bases from V and 7 bases from J, with 9 bases in between. The CDR3: CASSLGHSQPQHF. The CDR3 DNA is TGTGCCAGCAGTTTAGGACATTCCCAGCCCCAGCATTTT.

The chain couples TRBV28 to TRBJ1-1; 8 nucleotides align to TRBD1. Per germline, CDR1 MDHEN and CDR2 SYDVKM. Losses at the gene ends were 11 bases for V and 1 base for J; bases not matched to a gene: 9. The CDR3 is 14 amino acids. The CDR3 spells CAGLGTGQNTEAFF. The CDR3 DNA sequence: TGTGCCGGTTTGGGGACAGGCCAGAACACTGAAGCTTTCTTT.

The chain links TRBV18 to TRBJ2-1; 7 bases are shared with TRBD2. This CDR3 spans 15 amino acids. Germline CDR1 is KGHSH and CDR2 is LQKENI. V shed 3 bases and J 2 bases; nucleotides not matched to a gene: 4. CDR3 protein: CASSPGLAAYNEQFF. The CDR3 coding sequence is TGTGCCAGCTCACCTGGCCTAGCGGCCTACAATGAGCAGTTCTTC.

The CDR3 DNA reads TGTGCCAGCAGTGAAGAAGGAGGGTGGGAGACCCAGTACTTC. Translated, it gives CASSEEGGWETQYF. This rearrangement joins TRBV6-1 to TRBJ2-5; D is possibly TRBD2 (6 bases). The V gene's germline CDR1 is MNHNS and CDR2 SASEGT. The CDR3 has 14 residues. Trimming pared 1 base from V and 5 bases from J, leaving 11 bases between.

This chain's CDR3 is CASSLVGGGDTEAFF. The CDR3 nucleotides are TGTGCCAGCAGCTTAGTAGGGGGTGGCGACACTGAAGCTTTCTTT. The rearrangement joins TRBV11-2 to TRBJ1-1; a possible D gene is TRBD1 (6 bases). The CDR3 sequence is 15 residues long. V was trimmed by 1 base and J by 3 bases, leaving 12 bases between them. The germline CDR1 and CDR2 sequences are SGHAT and FQNNGV.

A note on this clone: One junction end does not reproduce the germline sequence, and a read error may be involved. Other nucleotide sequences in the sample specify the same CDR3. The chain recombines TRBV19 with TRBJ2-5, with 9 bases matching TRBD1. Germline V gene sequence: CDR1 LNHDA, CDR2 SQIVND (reference sequence). This CDR3 is 14 amino acids long. CDR3 in DNA: TGTGCCAGTAACAGGGGGCGTACGGGAGAGACTCAGTACTTC. It is translated as CASNRGRTGETQYF.

This clone came up a few times. V gene TRBV7-8 combines with J gene TRBJ2-7; 7 positions match TRBD2. Germline-derived CDR1 and CDR2 are SGHVS and FQNEAQ. This CDR3 contains 12 residues. This chain's CDR3 is CASRGGNYEQYF. Written as DNA, the CDR3 is TGTGCTTCGAGGGGAGGGAACTACGAGCAGTACTTC.

The table lists this clone with a count of one. The chain combines TRBV29-1 with TRBJ2-7, with 8 positions matching TRBD1. This CDR3 has 15 amino acids. The germline V gene encodes CDR1 SQVTM and CDR2 ANQGSEA. V gave up 0 bases and J gave up 2 bases; unmatched junction bases: 6. The CDR3 nucleotides are TGCAGCGTTGAAGACGACAGGGGCTATACCTACGAGCAGTACTTC. Its translation is CSVEDDRGYTYEQYF.

The rearrangement links TRBV27 to TRBJ2-5, with 12 bases fitting TRBD2. With V trimmed by 7 bases and J by 0 bases, 9 bases remained unmatched. CDR1 is MNHEY, CDR2 SMNVEV, per germline (reference sequence). This CDR3 contains 17 residues. CDR3 coding DNA: TGTGCCAGCATTTCTAGCGGGAGGGCCAGGTACCAAGAGACCCAGTACTTC. Amino acid sequence: CASISSGRARYQETQYF.